Included here is one T cell receptor (beta chain) sequence, with context. The antigen is undetermined. The study ran its PCR with 60 Vbeta and 13 Jbeta primers. TCRdb's table, derived via immunoSEQ multiplex PCR, lists solely in-frame clones and lacks some. The table lists roughly 190,000 clones, about 81% of them singletons. The CDR3 length is 13 residues. Trimming took 5 bases from V and 2 from J, leaving 9 bases between them. Germline assignment: CDR1 SGHTA and CDR2 FQGTGA. These data belong to a study of cytomegalovirus exposure and HLA in healthy donors. Findings of the study overall: The authors excluded some V segments, including TRBV6-2 and TRBV6-3, as indistinguishable.

This TCR derives from a man aged 25-45 years in good health and CMV-seropositive. V gene TRBV7-3 combines with J gene TRBJ2-5, with D possibly matching TRBD2 (5 bases). The material sequenced was PBMCs. The CDR3 bases are TGTGCCAGCAGCCTACTAGATCAAGAGACCCAGTACTTC. This encodes CASSLLDQETQYF. The full variable domain, in which reference TRBV7-3 and TRBJ2-5 provide the parts outside the CDR3, is GAGVSQTPSNKVTEKGKYVELRCDPISGHTALYWYRQSLGQGPEFLIYFQGTGAADDSGLPNDRFFAVRPEGSVSTLKIQRTERGDSAVYLCASSLLDQETQYFGPGTRLLVL.